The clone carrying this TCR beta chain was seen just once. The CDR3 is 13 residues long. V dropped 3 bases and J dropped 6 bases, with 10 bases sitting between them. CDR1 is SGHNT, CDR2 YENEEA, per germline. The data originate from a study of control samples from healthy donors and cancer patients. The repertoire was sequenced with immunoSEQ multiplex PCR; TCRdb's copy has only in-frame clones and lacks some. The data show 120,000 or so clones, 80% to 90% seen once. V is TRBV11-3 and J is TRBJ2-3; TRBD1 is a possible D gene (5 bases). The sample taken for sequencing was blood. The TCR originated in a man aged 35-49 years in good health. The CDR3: CASSFQGPDTQYF. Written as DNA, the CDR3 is TGTGCCAGCAGCTTCCAGGGCCCCGATACGCAGTATTTT.